A selection of T cell receptor beta chains follows, all from one sample in a study of breast tumors, draining lymph nodes, adjacent tissues. One entry per CDR3 protein, called by TCRdb with MiXCR from the multiplex PCR reads. The table has approximately 230,000 distinct CDR3 sequences, around 34% seen once. The sequenced material came from axillary lymph node tissue. The receptors here all came from a female donor with breast cancer. Some clones in this sample may be carry-over from other donors' samples. The CDR3 runs from the conserved cysteine through the conserved F or W. The D gene is left open where the match is weak. Rows may omit the clone size; those that give it use once, few, many or a size class.

D gene	J gene	clone size	V gene	CDR3 protein	CDR3 DNA
TRBD1	TRBJ1-2	many	TRBV12-3/TRBV12-4	CASSDRGQGYTF	TGTGCCAGCAGTGACAGGGGGCAGGGCTACACCTTC
TRBD2	TRBJ2-5	few	TRBV6-6	CASSPWTSEETQYF	TGTGCCAGCAGCCCCTGGACTAGCGAAGAGACCCAGTACTTC
-	TRBJ1-2	-	TRBV20-1	CSARDRGSSNYGYTF	TGCAGCGCTAGAGATCGAGGTTCTTCGAACTATGGCTACACCTTC
-	TRBJ2-5	many	TRBV9	CASSSQGIGAQETQYF	TGTGCCAGCAGCAGTCAGGGAATTGGGGCCCAAGAGACCCAGTACTTC
-	TRBJ2-2	-	TRBV10-1	CASSMAGANTGELFF	TGCGCCAGCAGCATGGCCGGAGCGAACACCGGGGAGCTGTTTTTT
-	TRBJ1-6	many	TRBV4-1	CASSLGFALRRNSPLHF	TGCGCCAGCAGCCTGGGGTTCGCGCTCAGGCGGAATTCACCCCTCCACTTT
TRBD2	TRBJ2-3	many	TRBV20-1	CSARGPSGRRDTQYF	TGCAGTGCTAGAGGTCCTAGCGGGCGACGAGATACGCAGTATTTT
-	TRBJ1-1	few	TRBV7-9	CASSLGGEAFF	TGTGCCAGCAGCTTAGGGGGTGAAGCTTTCTTT
-	TRBJ2-7	-	TRBV24-1	CAAASSLWEVADEQYF	TGTGCCGCCGCCAGCAGTTTGTGGGAGGTAGCAGACGAGCAGTACTTC
-	TRBJ2-7	many	TRBV6-5	CASSFIPGYEQYF	TGTGCCAGCAGTTTTATCCCAGGCTACGAGCAGTACTTC
-	TRBJ2-7	many	TRBV3-1	CASSQTSLEQYF	TGTGCCAGCAGTCAGACGTCCCTCGAGCAGTACTTC
TRBD1	TRBJ1-1	-	TRBV18	CASSPTGGRGTEAFF	TGTGCCAGCTCCCCGACAGGGGGCCGAGGCACTGAAGCTTTCTTT
-	TRBJ1-2	many	TRBV5-1	CASSVTAGPYGYTF	TGCGCCAGCAGCGTGACGGCAGGGCCTTATGGCTACACCTTC
-	TRBJ2-6	-	TRBV19	CASKSFGANVLTF	TGTGCCAGTAAATCTTTCGGGGCCAACGTCCTGACTTTC
-	TRBJ2-5	many	TRBV10-3	CAISEQGQETQYF	TGTGCCATCAGTGAGCAGGGCCAAGAGACCCAGTACTTC
TRBD2	TRBJ2-2	-	TRBV7-6	CASGRASGTHGELFF	TGTGCCAGCGGACGGGCTAGCGGGACCCATGGGGAGCTGTTTTTT
TRBD1	TRBJ2-7	many	TRBV7-8	CASSLAGQVGEQYF	TGTGCCAGCAGCTTAGCGGGACAGGTAGGCGAGCAGTACTTC
-	TRBJ1-2	many	TRBV10-2	CASSGGFDGYTF	TGCGCCAGCAGTGGAGGGTTCGATGGCTACACCTTC
TRBD2	TRBJ2-2	-	TRBV25-1	CASSSGTSRPSTGELFF	TGTGCCAGCAGTTCCGGGACTAGCCGACCGTCCACCGGGGAGCTGTTTTTT
-	TRBJ1-4	once	TRBV15	CATGQYVNEKLFF	TGTGCCACCGGGCAGTATGTTAATGAAAAACTGTTTTTT
-	TRBJ2-1	many	TRBV7-9	CASSLRPLYNEQFF	TGTGCCAGCAGCTTAAGGCCACTATACAATGAGCAGTTCTTC
-	TRBJ2-1	many	TRBV7-2	CASSVLAVYNEQFF	TGTGCCAGCAGCGTACTAGCTGTCTACAATGAGCAGTTCTTC
TRBD2	TRBJ2-1	-	TRBV7-9	CATGGLAVNEQFF	TGTGCCACCGGGGGACTAGCGGTTAATGAGCAGTTCTTC
-	TRBJ2-3	few	TRBV10-1	CASSLRYTDTQYF	TGCGCCAGCAGTCTCAGATACACAGATACGCAGTATTTT
TRBD2	TRBJ2-2	once	TRBV7-8	CASSLVPSGPNTGELFF	TGTGCCAGCAGCTTAGTGCCTAGCGGGCCTAACACCGGGGAGCTGTTTTTT
TRBD1	TRBJ2-1	-	TRBV18	CASSPQRGLSEQFF	TGTGCCAGCTCACCACAAAGGGGGCTCAGTGAGCAGTTCTTC
-	TRBJ1-6	many	TRBV7-9	CASSPSKEVGYNSPLHF	TGTGCCAGCTCCCCTTCCAAGGAGGTTGGCTATAATTCACCCCTCCACTTT
-	TRBJ2-2	-	TRBV5-4	CASSLRVAPGPGELFF	TGTGCCAGCAGCTTGAGGGTGGCCCCGGGCCCCGGGGAGCTGTTTTTT
-	TRBJ1-3	-	TRBV5-1	CASRETGYTIYF	TGCGCCAGCAGGGAGACAGGATACACCATATATTTT
-	TRBJ1-6	few	TRBV18	CASAAKQGGAPPLHF	TGTGCCAGCGCCGCAAAACAAGGGGGAGCGCCACCCCTCCACTTT
-	TRBJ2-3	once	TRBV7-9	CASSVTRGSYNEQYF	TGTGCCAGCAGCGTTACCCGGGGGTCCTACAATGAGCAGTATTTT
-	TRBJ2-7	many	TRBV6-5	CASRTGVYEQYF	TGTGCCAGCAGGACGGGGGTTTACGAGCAGTACTTC
TRBD1	TRBJ1-3	many	TRBV9	CASSLQGTGNTIYF	TGTGCCAGCAGCTTACAGGGGACTGGAAACACCATATATTTT
-	TRBJ1-5	-	TRBV19	CASSMQRGRGNQPQHF	TGTGCCAGTAGTATGCAAAGGGGACGTGGCAATCAGCCCCAGCATTTT
TRBD1	TRBJ1-5	once	TRBV30	CAWRLQGAWQPQHF	TGCGCCTGGAGGCTACAGGGGGCATGGCAGCCCCAGCATTTT
TRBD1	TRBJ1-2	many	TRBV19	CASSSPGQAYYGYTF	TGTGCCAGTAGTTCCCCGGGACAGGCATACTATGGCTACACCTTC
-	TRBJ1-2	many	TRBV5-1	CASSEGTGRDYGYTF	TGCGCCAGCAGTGAGGGAACGGGGCGAGACTATGGCTACACCTTC
-	TRBJ2-2	-	TRBV6-4	CASSILPGPGGLFF	TGTGCCAGCAGTATCCTTCCCGGTCCGGGTGGGCTGTTTTTT
TRBD2	TRBJ2-3	-	TRBV7-2	CASSPFAGGDTQYF	TGTGCCAGCAGCCCCTTTGCCGGGGGGGATACGCAGTATTTT
-	TRBJ1-2	many	TRBV20-1	CSAREQPGSYGYTF	TGCAGTGCTAGAGAACAGCCTGGCTCCTATGGCTACACCTTC
-	TRBJ2-3	-	TRBV7-9	CASSLNSIGWEYF	TGTGCCAGCAGCTTGAACTCCATCGGGTGGGAGTATTTT
-	TRBJ2-5	-	TRBV7-6	CASSLETGRSETQHF	TGTGCCAGCAGCTTAGAAACAGGGCGAAGTGAGACCCAGCACTTC
-	TRBJ2-2	-	TRBV5-6	CASSSGDSYTGELFF	TGTGCCAGCAGCTCGGGGGACTCTTACACCGGGGAGCTGTTTTTT
TRBD2	TRBJ2-3	many	TRBV7-2	CASGEGGTDTQYF	TGTGCCAGTGGGGAGGGCGGCACAGATACGCAGTATTTT
TRBD2	TRBJ2-3	many	TRBV29-1	CSVGGLALTDTQYF	TGCAGCGTCGGGGGACTAGCTCTCACAGATACGCAGTATTTT
TRBD2	TRBJ2-1	many	TRBV19	CASSILSGGPMNEQFF	TGTGCCAGTAGTATACTGTCGGGAGGGCCAATGAATGAGCAGTTCTTC
-	TRBJ2-2	few	TRBV6-1	CASSGGTGELFF	TGTGCCAGCAGTGGGGGCACCGGGGAGCTGTTTTTT
TRBD1	TRBJ2-7	many	TRBV7-6	CASSLATGLGEQYF	TGTGCCAGCAGCTTAGCGACAGGGTTAGGCGAGCAGTACTTC
-	TRBJ1-3	many	TRBV15	CATSGGRSGNTIYF	TGTGCCACCAGCGGAGGGAGGTCTGGAAACACCATATATTTT